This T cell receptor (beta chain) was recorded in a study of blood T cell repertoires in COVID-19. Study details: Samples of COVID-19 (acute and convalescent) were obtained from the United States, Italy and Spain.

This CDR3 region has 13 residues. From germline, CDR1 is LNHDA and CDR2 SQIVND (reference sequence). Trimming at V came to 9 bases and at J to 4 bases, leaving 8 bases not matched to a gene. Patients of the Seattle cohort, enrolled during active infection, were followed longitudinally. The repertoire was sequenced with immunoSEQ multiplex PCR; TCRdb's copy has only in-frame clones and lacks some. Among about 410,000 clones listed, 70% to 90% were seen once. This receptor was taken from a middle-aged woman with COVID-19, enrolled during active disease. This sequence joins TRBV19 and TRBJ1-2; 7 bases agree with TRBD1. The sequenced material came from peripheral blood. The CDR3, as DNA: TGTGCCAGCCAGACAGGGAATGGCTATGGCTACACCTTC. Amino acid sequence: CASQTGNGYGYTF.